Listed below are T cell receptor beta chains from one sample, sequenced in a study of blood T cell repertoires in COVID-19. Data came from immunoSEQ multiplex PCR; TCRdb stores just in-frame clones and leaves some out. The data contain 160,000 or so clones, approximately 88% of them singletons. Material for sequencing was PBMCs or T cells enriched from blood (not recorded which). All receptors derive from a woman between 50 and 59 years old who had recovered from COVID-19. The CDR3 runs from the conserved cysteine through the conserved F or W.

len,v_gene,CDR3aa
15,TRBV7-2,CASSFSRIMNTEAFF
12,TRBV29-1,CSTRTGTYGYTF
16,TRBV11-2,CASSSRGTSRLETQYF
21,TRBV19,CASSIEAPGLSDGATNEKLFF
15,TRBV5-6,CASSLKGISNEKLFF
14,TRBV5-5,CASSPDRPNTEAFF
13,TRBV6-5,CASHRGASQPQHF
15,TRBV15,CATSRVAGKQETQYF
15,TRBV6-5,CASRWTGTEGGELFF
13,TRBV14,CASSQDRDRVKFF
13,TRBV6-5,CASTGTGGYGYTF
13,TRBV30,CAWSRGSGTEAFF
13,TRBV14,CASRPGVSSPLHF
15,TRBV5-1,CASSLVAGGDNEQFF
14,TRBV9,CASSATGGNYGYTF
15,TRBV5-1,CASSLGTGLEEKLFF
15,TRBV15,CATSSGQGRTYEQYF
15,TRBV3-1/TRBV3-2,CASSLRVSSGNTIYF
17,TRBV5-6,CASSLASSGPSTDTQYF
11,TRBV2,CASSEAGATIF
15,TRBV7-9,CASSFTPGGPLEQYF
14,TRBV4-3,CASSQHQDSYEQYF
14,TRBV3-1/TRBV3-2,CASSRGQPNEKLFF
15,TRBV4-2,CASSQEATGGDGYTF
13,TRBV4-3,CASSQVSSYEQYF
15,TRBV6-5,CASSPDRSSYNEQFF
14,TRBV5-5,CASSSGATNEKLFF
15,TRBV3-1/TRBV3-2,CASSQDTGLNTEAFF
14,TRBV6-2/TRBV6-3,CASSYGSSYNEQFF
13,TRBV25-1,CASSADREIGYTF
16,TRBV6-1,CASSEDTGQLAYGYTF
13,TRBV2,CASSRQLGYGYTF
15,TRBV5-6,CASSFAGGWGTEAFF
16,TRBV7-2,CASSPVGGQPVYGYTF
15,TRBV7-9,CASSLGGQSTDTQYF
15,TRBV7-9,CASKGQGVYTDTQYF
13,TRBV7-2,CASSLKEEPGYTF
13,TRBV6-2/TRBV6-3,CASSYSHRQGYTF
11,TRBV24-1,CATSVAYEQYF
17,TRBV5-1,CASSAPGQGLGSYEQYF
15,TRBV19,CASSIASGGTDTQYF
12,TRBV12-3/TRBV12-4,CASSQGSTEAFF
16,TRBV5-1,CASSWGTSGGRGEQFF
15,TRBV18,CASSNLQGANQPQHF
15,TRBV3-1/TRBV3-2,CASSPLLASNTEAFF
17,TRBV7-9,CASSLPRTSGGADTQYF
16,TRBV3-1/TRBV3-2,CASSQEGALAKNIQYF
16,TRBV6-6,CASSRFTGTGEGKLFF
15,TRBV19,CASSMGAGAKEKLFF